The next 30 T cell receptor beta chains were all read from a single sample in a study of Tregs in tolerant kidney transplant recipients. Libraries were prepared by immunoSEQ multiplex PCR; TCRdb keeps only in-frame clonotypes and omits some of them. With about 23,000 clones in the sample, the ten largest clones hold under 5%. Recipients received nonmyeloablative bone marrow transplants from related graft donors, with transient mixed chimerism. The sequenced sample was CD4+ T cells from blood (PBMCs), obtained 6 months after the transplant. Source of these receptors: a human patient who received a combined kidney and bone marrow transplant. The graft donor may be the source of some T cells.

For this clone: The observed sequence ends 3 residues before the CDR3 terminus, with the missing tail filled in from the germline J gene. V is TRBV19 and J is TRBJ1-3, with 8 bases matching TRBD1. V shed 6 bases and J 3 bases; nucleotides not matched to a gene: 16. CDR3 size: 18 residues. Per the germline V gene, CDR1 is LNHDA and CDR2 is SQIVND (reference sequence). The CDR3 sequence is CASRDRGSRTAYGNTIYF. The sequenced CDR3 bases are TGTGCCAGTAGAGACAGGGGTTCAAGGACGGCCTATGGAAACACC.

CDR3 protein: CSARDRQLAKNIQYF. CDR3 bases read: TGCAGTGCTAGAGACCGACAACTAGCCAAAAACATT. The gene calls are TRBV20-1 and TRBJ2-4; D gene uncertain. The missing CDR3 end, 3 residues past where the read stops, is filled in from the germline J gene. The CDR3 runs to 15 residues. The V end was cut by 0 bases, the J end by 0 bases, with 9 bases between. Germline V gene lookup returns CDR1 DFQATT and CDR2 SNEGSKA (reference sequence).

Turning to this clone: The observed sequence ends 3 residues before the CDR3 terminus, with the missing tail filled in from the germline J gene. V gene TRBV19 combines with J gene TRBJ1-2, with D maybe TRBD1 (6 bases). The CDR3 covers 18 residues. Trimming removed 3 bases from V and 2 bases from J, with 22 bases in between. CDR1 LNHDA and CDR2 SQIVND come from the germline V gene (reference sequence). The sequenced part of the CDR3 DNA is TGTGCCAGTAGTATGGAGGGGCCCAGGGGAAAGCCCAACTATGGC. Its protein is CASSMEGPRGKPNYG. The full-length CDR3 reads as CASSMEGPRGKPNYGYTF.

The DNA read from the CDR3 is TGCAGCGTGGAACGGAATGAAAAA. It codes for CSVERNEK. The CDR3 in full is CSVERNEKLFF. The chain uses TRBV29-1 and TRBJ1-4; no firm D call. The observed sequence ends 3 residues before the CDR3 terminus, with the missing tail filled in from the germline J gene. The CDR3 contains 11 residues. The germline gives CDR1 SQVTM, CDR2 ANQGSEA. V was cut by 6 bases and J by 5 bases, with 7 bases left in between.

As concerns this clone: The DNA ends 3 residues before the CDR3 does, and the rest of the CDR3 is filled in from the germline J gene. The gene calls are TRBV2 and TRBJ2-4, with 7 bases fitting TRBD1. This CDR3 is built from 12 residues. Germline CDR1 SNHLY, CDR2 FYNNEI. The CDR3 DNA, read in part, is TGTGCCAGCAGTATCAGACAGGGAACT. The encoded protein is CASSIRQGT. The full CDR3 is CASSIRQGTQYF.

Worth noting for this clone: Read data end 3 residues before the CDR3 end; the end is taken from the germline J gene. The chain combines TRBV7-2 with TRBJ1-1; perhaps TRBD1 as D (6 bases). CDR1 is SGHTA, CDR2 FQGNSA, per germline. CDR3 size: 12 residues. This chain's CDR3 is CASSSRTVEAFF. The CDR3 bases that were read are TGTGCCAGCAGCTCTAGGACAGTCGAA.

As to this clone: The CDR3 end falls 3 residues outside the read, so it is completed with the germline J gene. The genes are TRBV6-2 or TRBV6-3 and TRBJ2-3; 8 positions agree with TRBD2. The CDR3 runs to 15 residues. The V and J ends lost 5 bases and 2 bases, in that order; junction bases with no gene match: 6. Germline V gene lookup returns CDR1 MNHEY and CDR2 SVGEGT. The sequenced part of the CDR3 DNA is TGTGCCAGCAGTCCAATAGCGGGGCTCACAGATACG. It yields the protein CASSPIAGLTDT. The entire CDR3 protein is CASSPIAGLTDTQYF.

A remark on this clone: Read sequence stops 3 residues before the CDR3 end, and the germline J gene provides the missing end. The chain couples TRBV10-3 to TRBJ1-6, with TRBD1 identical over 9 bases. This CDR3 comprises 14 residues. Germline assignment: CDR1 ENHRY and CDR2 SYGVKD. V lost 6 bases to trimming and J lost 7 bases; unmatched junction nucleotides: 4. The CDR3 loop is CAISQGTGNSPLHF. The sequenced part of the CDR3 DNA is TGTGCCATCAGCCAAGGGACAGGGAATTCACCC.

On this clone: The read falls 3 residues short of the CDR3 end, and the missing part is taken from the germline J gene. This chain links TRBV2 with TRBJ1-2; TRBD1 matches at 9 bases. The CDR3 sequence is 16 residues long. Germline V gene lookup returns CDR1 SNHLY and CDR2 FYNNEI. J lost 3 bases, V lost 7 bases, and 12 bases had no gene match. The sequenced CDR3 bases are TGTGCCAGCAAGCGCGACAGGGGGAGGTGGGACTATGGC. Residues: CASKRDRGRWDYG. The full CDR3 is CASKRDRGRWDYGYTF.

For this clone: The sequence runs out 3 residues before the end of the CDR3; the remainder is reconstructed from the germline J gene. The chain recombines TRBV7-8 with TRBJ1-3; the D is unclear. The length of the CDR3 is 13 residues. Germline V CDR1 and CDR2: SGHVS, FQNEAQ. The V gene lost 5 bases and the J gene lost 4 bases, with 9 bases spanning the gap. The sequenced part of the CDR3 DNA is TGTGCCAGCAGCCTATCGACAGGAAACACC. Its translation is CASSLSTGNT. The entire CDR3 reads CASSLSTGNTIYF. The full variable domain, its missing parts supplied by reference TRBV7-8 and TRBJ1-3, is GAGVSQSPRYKVAKRGQDVALRCDPISGHVSLFWYQQALGQGPEFLTYFQNEAQLDKSGLPSDRFFAERPEGSVSTLKIQRTQQEDSAVYLCASSLSTGNTIYFGEGSWLTVV.

On this clone itself: The CDR3 end is not reached by the read, which stops 3 residues before it; the germline J gene fills it in. The chain employs TRBV7-8 and TRBJ1-2, with 9 positions matching TRBD1. In germline, CDR1 is SGHVS, CDR2 FQNEAQ. V lost 6 bases to trimming and J lost 6 bases; unmatched junction nucleotides: 5. The CDR3 contains 13 residues. Partial CDR3 DNA: TGTGCCAGCAGAGGACAGGGGAAAGATGGC. Amino acids: CASRGQGKDG. The CDR3 reads in full as CASRGQGKDGYTF.

In terms of frequency, this clone is medium-sized. The read ends 3 residues before the CDR3 terminus; that terminus is restored from the germline J gene. The V call is TRBV29-1, the J call TRBJ2-2; D not resolved. V was clipped by 4 bases and J by 0 bases, with 9 bases between them. The CDR3 is 14 residues long. Germline V gives CDR1 SQVTM, CDR2 ANQGSEA. The CDR3 DNA, read in part, is TGCAGCGTTGTTGGCCATTCGAACACCGGGGAG. It is translated as CSVVGHSNTGE. The full-length CDR3 reads as CSVVGHSNTGELFF.

A note on this clone: The read comes to an end 3 residues before the CDR3 does, leaving the germline J gene to fill in the end. The rearrangement joins TRBV10-3 to TRBJ2-1; no firm D call. Trimming cost V 5 bases and J 0 bases, with 14 bases left between them. The germline V gene has CDR1 ENHRY and CDR2 SYGVKD. The CDR3 extends over 16 amino acids. The CDR3 sequence is CAISRNEASSYNEQFF. The part of the CDR3 DNA that was read is TGTGCCATCAGTAGAAATGAGGCAAGCTCCTACAATGAG.

Worth noting for this clone: The read ends 3 residues early relative to the CDR3; the germline J gene fills the gap. The chain combines TRBV29-1 with TRBJ2-2; 13 positions agree with TRBD2. The CDR3 runs 15 residues. CDR1 SQVTM and CDR2 ANQGSEA come from the germline V gene. The V gene end was trimmed by 7 bases and the J gene end by 3 bases; junction bases not matched to a gene: 5. CDR3 bases read: TGCAGCGCCGGGACTAGCGGGGACCACACCGGGGAG. It encodes CSAGTSGDHTGE. The CDR3, in full, reads CSAGTSGDHTGELFF.

Of note for this clone: The read falls 3 residues short of the CDR3 end, and the missing part is taken from the germline J gene. This sample includes further DNA sequences coding for the same CDR3. The chain links TRBV6-2 or TRBV6-3 to TRBJ2-7, with 9 bases lining up with TRBD1. With V trimmed by 6 bases and J by 5 bases, 8 bases remained unmatched. This CDR3 spans 14 amino acids. In germline, CDR1 is MNHEY, CDR2 SVGEGT. CDR3 DNA, as far as it was read: TGTGCCAGCAGCCTCACAGGGGGCAGAAACGAG. It yields the protein CASSLTGGRNE. In full, the CDR3 reads CASSLTGGRNEQYF.

Remarks on this clone: The observed sequence ends 3 residues before the CDR3 terminus, with the missing tail filled in from the germline J gene. The chain is built from TRBV28 and TRBJ2-1; D perhaps matches TRBD1 (8 bases). Trimming left V 5 bases short and J 2 bases short, with 16 bases between. The CDR3 length is 16 residues. The germline gives CDR1 MDHEN, CDR2 SYDVKM. This CDR3 reads CASSLQGGLTYNEQFF. The sequenced CDR3 bases are TGTGCCAGCAGTCTACAGGGGGGACTAACCTACAATGAG.

Of note for this clone: The sequence runs out 3 residues before the end of the CDR3; the remainder is reconstructed from the germline J gene. The chain combines TRBV2 with TRBJ2-4; tentatively, D is TRBD1 (6 bases). With 5 bases removed from V and 2 bases from J, the gap between germline ends came to 10 bases. The CDR3 consists of 14 residues. The germline gives CDR1 SNHLY, CDR2 FYNNEI. The DNA read from the CDR3 is TGTGCCAGCAGTCCACAGGGAACCAAAAACATT. Translated: CASSPQGTKNI. The entire CDR3 reads CASSPQGTKNIQYF.

On this clone itself: The CDR3 is cut off 3 residues early in the read; its end comes from the germline J gene. V and J are TRBV28 and TRBJ2-7, with D unresolved. CDR1 is MDHEN and CDR2 is SYDVKM in the germline V gene. V dropped 8 bases and J dropped 4 bases, with 12 bases sitting between them. This CDR3 spans 12 amino acids. CDR3 amino acids: CASLRSSYEQYF. CDR3 bases read: TGTGCCAGCCTCCGTTCTTCTTACGAG. The variable domain in full, with the rest retrieved from reference TRBV28 and TRBJ2-7, is DVKVTQSSRYLVKRTGEKVFLECVQDMDHENMFWYRQDPGLGLRLIYFSYDVKMKEKGDIPEGYSVSREKKERFSLILESASTNQTSMYLCASLRSSYEQYFGPGTRLTVT.

Note on this clone: The read terminates 3 residues before the CDR3 end, so the remaining end is supplied by the germline J gene. The J gene is TRBJ1-2, the V gene TRBV18; D unclear. Germline V gene data show CDR1 as KGHSH and CDR2 as LQKENI. The CDR3 is 13 residues long. V lost 2 bases and J 6 bases, leaving 10 bases between the germline ends. CDR3 DNA (partial): TGTGCCAGCTCACCAACGCCAGGTAATGGC. This sequence encodes CASSPTPGNG. The whole CDR3 protein is CASSPTPGNGYTF.

In the case of this clone: The sequenced fragment ends 3 residues before the CDR3 boundary, so the rest is inferred from the germline J gene. The chain recombines TRBV2 with TRBJ2-5; D uncertain. CDR3 length: 13 amino acids. Germline CDR1 SNHLY, CDR2 FYNNEI. Deletions cut 7 bases from V and 4 bases from J, with 13 bases between. The CDR3 loop reads CASMSVARETQYF. Partial CDR3 DNA: TGTGCCAGCATGTCGGTAGCAAGAGAGACC.

The CDR3 here is CASRPQGDNQPQHF. CDR3 DNA (partial): TGCGCCAGCAGGCCACAGGGTGACAATCAGCCC. The rearrangement links TRBV5-1 to TRBJ1-5, with TRBD1 as a possible D gene (6 bases). Read sequence stops 3 residues before the CDR3 end, and the germline J gene provides the missing end. Germline assignment: CDR1 SGHRS and CDR2 YFSETQ. The V end lost 5 bases, the J end lost 3 bases, and 12 bases lay between the germline ends. The CDR3 is made up of 14 amino acids.

As regards this clone: The sequence runs out 3 residues before the end of the CDR3; the remainder is reconstructed from the germline J gene. The genes are TRBV10-3 and TRBJ1-1, with 8 bases fitting TRBD1. The CDR3 consists of 12 residues. The germline V gene encodes CDR1 ENHRY and CDR2 SYGVKD. V shed 10 bases, J shed 6 bases, and the junction held 7 bases outside the gene matches. Partial CDR3 DNA: TGTGCCAACGGACAGGGAGGGGCTGAA. Translation: CANGQGGAE. Given in full, the CDR3 is CANGQGGAEAFF.

On this clone: The read stops 3 residues short of the end of the CDR3; the missing end is completed from the germline J gene. The gene calls are TRBV19 and TRBJ2-2, with 8 bases fitting TRBD2. V trimming: 6 bases; J trimming: 0 bases; junction bases outside the gene matches: 3. Germline loops: CDR1 LNHDA, CDR2 SQIVND (reference sequence). The CDR3 is made up of 15 amino acids. The covered CDR3 bases are TGTGCCAGTAGGCGACTAGCGTCGAACACCGGGGAG. This encodes CASRRLASNTGE. The complete CDR3 reads CASRRLASNTGELFF.

For this clone: The CDR3 is cut off 3 residues early in the read; its end comes from the germline J gene. The chain couples TRBV5-6 to TRBJ1-2; 9 positions agree with TRBD1. The CDR3 runs 14 residues. Germline lookup yields CDR1 SGHDT and CDR2 YYEEEE. After removal of 3 bases from V and 3 bases from J, the junction contained 3 bases not matched to a gene. The CDR3: CASSWTGVDYGYTF. CDR3 DNA (partial): TGTGCCAGCAGCTGGACAGGGGTCGACTATGGC.

On this clone: The observed sequence ends 3 residues before the CDR3 terminus, with the missing tail filled in from the germline J gene. This chain joins TRBV29-1 and TRBJ2-3, with D perhaps TRBD2 (6 bases). The CDR3 consists of 15 residues. The ends were cut back, 6 bases at V and 1 base at J, with 17 bases in the middle. CDR1 is SQVTM and CDR2 is ANQGSEA in the germline V gene. The CDR3 region is CSVSLSGPRTDTQYF. The sequenced part of the CDR3 DNA is TGCAGCGTCTCCCTTAGCGGTCCTCGCACAGATACG.

Concerning this clone itself: Read sequence stops 3 residues before the CDR3 end, and the germline J gene provides the missing end. The J gene is TRBJ1-6, the V gene TRBV5-1; 8 bases are a match to TRBD1. This CDR3 spans 15 amino acids. V gave up 0 bases and J gave up 6 bases; unmatched junction bases: 2. Germline V gene sequence: CDR1 SGHRS, CDR2 YFSETQ. The DNA read from the CDR3 is TGCGCCAGCAGCTTGGCAGGGGGCGGTAATTCACCC. Translated: CASSLAGGGNSP. The full CDR3 is CASSLAGGGNSPLHF.

Remarks on this clone: The CDR3 end lies 3 residues beyond the end of the read and is filled in from the germline J gene. The rearrangement links TRBV20-1 to TRBJ1-6; 7 bases fit TRBD1. This CDR3 contains 17 residues. V was pared by 5 bases and J by 0 bases, with 10 bases of the junction left unmatched. CDR1 and CDR2 (germline): DFQATT, SNEGSKA (reference sequence). CDR3 amino acids: CSAGSPRGSSYNSPLHF. The DNA read from the CDR3 is TGCAGTGCTGGATCCCCCAGGGGGAGCTCCTATAATTCACCC.

About this clone itself: The read finishes 3 residues shy of the CDR3 end, and the germline J gene is used to complete it. The chain has TRBV6-7 and TRBJ2-2; TRBD2 aligns across 10 bases. TRBV6-7 is recorded as an ORF, its role being uncertain. CDR3 length: 17 residues. V dropped 2 bases and J dropped 2; count of bases not matched to a gene: 5. The sequenced CDR3 bases are TGTGCCAGCAGTTACAGGCTAGCGGGAGACAACACCGGGGAG. Protein: CASSYRLAGDNTGE. The whole CDR3 protein reads CASSYRLAGDNTGELFF.

Of note for this clone: With the read ending 3 residues before the CDR3 end, the germline J gene is used to fill in that end. The V call is TRBV11-2, the J call TRBJ1-1; 8 bases align to TRBD1. CDR3 size: 12 residues. In germline, CDR1 is SGHAT, CDR2 FQNNGV. The CDR3 protein is CASSPDREKAFF. The part of the CDR3 DNA that was read is TGTGCCAGCAGCCCGGACAGGGAGAAG.

Of note for this clone: Coverage ceases 3 residues before the CDR3 finishes, and the germline J gene fills in the end. V gene TRBV6-2 or TRBV6-3 combines with J gene TRBJ2-7; 7 nucleotides match TRBD1. Trimming cost V 2 bases and J 5 bases; bases outside gene matches: 9. The germline CDR1 and CDR2 sequences are MNHEY and SVGEGT. The CDR3 has 15 amino acids. The CDR3 loop reads CASSYIDRVLDEQYF. CDR3 bases read: TGTGCCAGCAGTTACATAGACAGGGTACTGGACGAG.